The entry below describes one T cell receptor (beta chain). This sample is part of a study of T cells in Graves' hyperthyroidism and ophthalmopathy. RNA transcripts served as the template for amplifying TCR beta CDR3 regions. A first-round RT-PCR of the TCR CDR3 used the HTBI primer set. TCRdb itself ran the multiplex PCR reads through MiXCR, one entry per CDR3 protein. Here the sample spans roughly 500,000 distinct CDR3 sequences, around 42% being singletons. CDR1 and CDR2 (germline): MNHEY, SVGAGI. V was pared by 10 bases and J by 11 bases, with 21 bases between. CDR3 length: 13 residues. Patients were excluded for uncontrolled infection, other autoimmune disease, pregnancy or lactation.

Input material: peripheral blood or thyroid tissue (not recorded which). V is TRBV6-5 and J is TRBJ1-5; tentatively, D is TRBD1 (6 bases). The clonotype comes from an adult woman with Graves' disease, either hyperthyroidism or ophthalmopathy (not recorded which). The CDR3 coding sequence is TGTGCCACCAGAAGGGGGTACCAAGAGACCCAGCATTTT. It encodes CATRRGYQETQHF.